The sequence of this T cell receptor beta chain was determined in a study of blood T cell repertoires in COVID-19. In the study's own analysis: By means of reference gene primer amplification, nucleated cell counts were estimated. Here immunoSEQ multiplex PCR was the method, and the copy in TCRdb shows in-frame clones only, minus some. That table furnishes V, J and clone size, whereas the DNA furnished D and trimming. The repertoire holds some 380,000 clones, with 80% to 90% as singletons. Cohort 3 donors were reported recovered after two negative PCRs, clearance, or symptom resolution. This clone was detected once. Specimen: PBMCs or T cells enriched from blood (not recorded which). This clonotype was obtained from a man in his thirties or forties who had recovered from COVID-19.

CDR3 amino acids: CASSMGITNEKLFF. CDR3 nucleotide sequence: TGCGCCAGCAGCATGGGTATAACTAATGAAAAACTGTTTTTT. The chain uses TRBV5-1 and TRBJ1-4; no clear D. With 4 bases removed from V and 1 base from J, the gap between germline ends came to 8 bases. The CDR3 length is 14 residues. Germline CDR1 is SGHRS and CDR2 is YFSETQ. Full variable domain (remainder filled in from reference TRBV5-1 and TRBJ1-4): KAGVTQTPRYLIKTRGQQVTLSCSPISGHRSVSWYQQTPGQGLQFLFEYFSETQRNKGNFPGRFSGRQFSNSRSEMNVSTLELGDSALYLCASSMGITNEKLFFGSGTQLSVL.